The 21 T cell receptor beta chains presented below share a single source sample, sequenced in a study of Graves' ophthalmopathy and Graves' hyperthyroidism. For repertoire sequencing, the TCR beta CDR3 regions were amplified from RNA transcripts. HTBI primers were used in a first-round RT-PCR, which preceded a second-round multiplex PCR. TCRdb re-called the multiplex PCR reads with MiXCR, one entry per CDR3 protein. The sample records 40,000 to 50,000 distinct CDR3 sequences, 50% to 65% being singletons. The sample consisted of peripheral blood. Receptor source: an adult man with Graves' ophthalmopathy.

For this clonotype: This is likely a read error, given that the CDR3 carries no conserved phenylalanine or tryptophan at its end. J is TRBJ2-1 and V is TRBV2; 11 nucleotides agree with TRBD2. Trimming cost V 8 bases and J 8 bases; bases outside gene matches: 14. The CDR3 spans 16 residues. Germline CDR1 reads SNHLY; CDR2 reads FYNNEI. For the CDR3, the DNA is TGTGCCAGCGTTGAGAAGGGTAGCGGGGGGGCGTATGAGCAGTTCCTC. Translated: CASVEKGSGGAYEQFL.

Only a few counts were recorded for this clonotype. The chain carries TRBV3-1 and TRBJ1-5; D might be TRBD1 (6 bases). The CDR3 has 17 amino acids. V shed 1 base and J shed 6 bases, with 19 bases lying between them. CDR1 and CDR2 from the germline V gene are LGHDT and YNNKEL (reference sequence). CDR3: CASSQGHPDSLSQPQHF. As DNA, the CDR3 is TGTGCCAGCAGCCAAGGGCACCCGGACAGTTTGAGTCAGCCCCAGCATTTT.

This clonotype occurred once. The junction departs from the called germline gene at one end, perhaps through a read error. The chain uses TRBV5-1 and TRBJ1-6; D is unresolved. CDR1 and CDR2 from the germline V gene are SGHRS and YFSETQ. The CDR3 is 17 residues long. This chain's CDR3 is CGSSLDAGFPYNSPLHF. CDR3 nucleotide sequence: TGCGGCAGCAGCTTAGATGCAGGTTTCCCCTATAATTCACCCCTCCACTTT. Combining the CDR3 with reference TRBV5-1 and TRBJ1-6 gives the whole variable domain KAGVTQTPRYLIKTRGQQVTLSCSPISGHRSVSWYQQTPGQGLQFLFEYFSETQRNKGNFPGRFSGRQFSNSRSEMNVSTLELGDSALYLCGSSLDAGFPYNSPLHFGNGTRLTVT.

By sample share, this clonotype is medium-sized. The chain is built from TRBV15 and TRBJ2-1, with 8 nucleotides matching TRBD2. V lost 0 bases to trimming and J lost 6 bases; unmatched junction nucleotides: 4. CDR1 is LNHNV and CDR2 is YYDKDF in the germline V gene (reference sequence). The CDR3 runs to 15 residues. CDR3 DNA: TGTGCCACCAGCAGAGATCGTGGGACTAGCAATGAGCAGTTCTTC. Its translation: CATSRDRGTSNEQFF.

The table lists this clonotype with many counts. The chain carries TRBV10-2 and TRBJ2-3, with TRBD1 matching over 9 bases. There are 14 residues in the CDR3. V lost 6 bases to trimming and J lost 1 base; unmatched junction nucleotides: 2. The V gene's germline CDR1 is WSHSY and CDR2 SAAADI. The DNA for the CDR3 is TGCGCCAGCAGAACAGGGGGCGGCACAGATACGCAGTATTTT. This codes for CASRTGGGTDTQYF.

V gene TRBV7-3 combines with J gene TRBJ2-1; 10 nucleotides line up with TRBD2. The J segment lost 8 bases and the V segment lost 4 bases, leaving 8 bases of the junction unmatched. Germline-derived CDR1 and CDR2 are SGHTA and FQGTGA. The CDR3 length is 15 residues. Here the CDR3 DNA reads TGTGCCAGCAGCTCCGGGCTAGCGGGGGCGGATGAGCAGTTCTTC. This gives the protein CASSSGLAGADEQFF.

This clonotype is medium-sized by share. J is TRBJ2-7 and V is TRBV19, with TRBD2 matching over 9 bases. CDR3 size: 13 residues. The germline CDR1 and CDR2 sequences are LNHDA and SQIVND (reference sequence). The V segment lost 5 bases and the J segment 5 bases; nucleotides outside the gene matches: 4. CDR3: CASSALAGNEQYF. DNA of the CDR3: TGTGCCAGTAGTGCCCTAGCGGGGAACGAGCAGTACTTC.

The chain links TRBV9 to TRBJ2-5, with D uncertain. The closer fit of TRBJ2-7 to the DNA end suggests the J call may be wrong. Per the germline V gene, CDR1 is SGDLS and CDR2 is YYNGEE. The CDR3 sequence is 13 residues long. The CDR3 region is CASSVGANYEQYF. Written as DNA, the CDR3 is TGTGCCAGCAGCGTAGGCGCAAACTACGAGCAGTACTTC.

Within the sample, this clonotype is medium-sized. The chain is built from TRBV19 and TRBJ1-5; 7 bases align to TRBD1. Germline V gene sequence: CDR1 LNHDA, CDR2 SQIVND (reference sequence). The CDR3 consists of 14 residues. J lost 2 bases, V lost 6 bases, and 4 bases had no gene match. The CDR3 protein is CASRETGRNQPQHF. In DNA form, the CDR3 reads TGTGCCAGTAGGGAGACAGGGCGCAATCAGCCCCAGCATTTT.

Ten or more counts support this clonotype. The chain couples TRBV3-1 to TRBJ1-4, with D uncertain. This CDR3 has 13 amino acids. From germline, CDR1 is LGHDT and CDR2 YNNKEL (reference sequence). V lost 4 bases, J lost 4 bases, and 7 bases lay in between. This chain's CDR3 is CASSPSLNEKLFF. CDR3 sequence (DNA): TGTGCCAGCAGCCCGTCTCTTAATGAAAAACTGTTTTTT. The variable domain in full, with the rest retrieved from reference TRBV3-1 and TRBJ1-4, is DTAVSQTPKYLVTQMGNDKSIKCEQNLGHDTMYWYKQDSKKFLKIMFSYNNKELIINETVPNRFSPKSPDKAHLNLHINSLELGDSAVYFCASSPSLNEKLFFGSGTQLSVL.

The gene calls are TRBV6-6 and TRBJ2-5; 7 bases map to TRBD2. V lost 2 bases, J lost 2 bases, and 5 bases stayed unmatched. Germline assignment: CDR1 MNHNY and CDR2 SVGAGI (reference sequence). This CDR3 has 15 residues. The CDR3 DNA reads TGTGCCAGCAGTTACGTAACTAGCGATCAAGAGACCCAGTACTTC. Protein: CASSYVTSDQETQYF.

This clonotype occurred many times. The rearrangement joins TRBV11-2 to TRBJ1-6, with 7 bases matching TRBD1. The V and J ends lost 5 bases and 9 bases, in that order; junction bases with no gene match: 1. This CDR3 has 12 amino acids. Germline CDR1 and CDR2: SGHAT and FQNNGV. CDR3 sequence reads: CASSRQGSPLHF. CDR3 bases: TGTGCCAGCAGCCGACAGGGTTCACCCCTCCACTTT.

The V call is TRBV10-2, the J call TRBJ2-1; TRBD2 matches at 8 bases. The CDR3 covers 15 residues. Germline V gene data show CDR1 as WSHSY and CDR2 as SAAADI. Trimming at V came to 6 bases and at J to 6 bases, leaving 10 bases not matched to a gene. The CDR3 DNA follows: TGCGCCAGCAGATTTGAAGCGGGAGTCTCCAATGAGCAGTTCTTC. The encoded protein is CASRFEAGVSNEQFF.

This clonotype appeared many times. J is TRBJ1-5 and V is TRBV19; possibly TRBD1 for D (5 bases). Per germline, CDR1 LNHDA and CDR2 SQIVND (reference sequence). The CDR3 runs 14 residues. V lost 7 bases and J lost 7, with 17 bases in between. The CDR3 is CASTTGTPTQPQHF. The CDR3 DNA reads as TGTGCCAGTACGACCGGGACTCCTACACAGCCCCAGCATTTT.

By share, this clonotype counts as medium-sized. V is TRBV10-3 and J is TRBJ2-1; D is possibly TRBD1 or TRBD2 (5 bases each). This CDR3 has 11 residues. Trimming pared 11 bases from V and 5 bases from J, leaving 10 bases between. Germline V CDR1 and CDR2: ENHRY, SYGVKD. The DNA for the CDR3 is TGTGCCGTCGGGACCGACAATGAGCAGTTCTTC. As protein: CAVGTDNEQFF.

This clonotype was recorded a few times. The chain couples TRBV19 to TRBJ2-1, with TRBD2 matching 15 bases. With 4 bases clipped from V and 8 bases from J, the junction kept 6 bases outside the gene matches. Germline CDR1 is LNHDA and CDR2 is SQIVND (reference sequence). This CDR3 has 16 residues. The CDR3 is CASSRGLAGGLDEQFF. The CDR3 DNA follows: TGTGCCAGTAGTAGGGGACTAGCGGGAGGCCTAGATGAGCAGTTCTTC.

The rearrangement uses TRBV20-1 and TRBJ2-5, with 9 nucleotides matching TRBD1. CDR3 length: 12 residues. Germline V gene data show CDR1 as DFQATT and CDR2 as SNEGSKA (reference sequence). J was trimmed by 4 bases and V by 6 bases; bases with no gene match: 3. CDR3 sequence reads: CSAGTGRETQYF. CDR3 coding DNA: TGCAGTGCCGGGACAGGGAGAGAGACCCAGTACTTC.

CDR3: CASSREGQVSYGYTF. The CDR3 nucleotides read TGTGCCAGCTCACGGGAGGGACAGGTGAGCTATGGCTACACCTTC. The chain is built from TRBV18 and TRBJ1-2; 8 nucleotides match TRBD1. The V segment lost 4 bases and the J segment 4 bases; nucleotides outside the gene matches: 8. The V gene's germline CDR1 is KGHSH and CDR2 LQKENI. The CDR3 sequence is 15 residues long.

This clonotype showed up many times. The rearrangement links TRBV19 to TRBJ1-1; 8 nucleotides match TRBD1. V shed 6 bases and J 6 bases; nucleotides not matched to a gene: 6. The CDR3 runs to 13 residues. CDR1 is LNHDA and CDR2 is SQIVND in the germline V gene (reference sequence). DNA for the CDR3: TGTGCCAGTAGCTACAGGGGGACCTCTGAAGCTTTCTTT. Protein sequence: CASSYRGTSEAFF. Variable domain in full (rest from reference TRBV19 and TRBJ1-1): DGGITQSPKYLFRKEGQNVTLSCEQNLNHDAMYWYRQDPGQGLRLIYYSQIVNDFQKGDIAEGYSVSREKKESFPLTVTSAQKNPTAFYLCASSYRGTSEAFFGQGTRLTVV.

This clonotype appeared many times. The chain links TRBV7-9 to TRBJ1-1, with D tentatively TRBD1 (5 bases). V lost 1 base, J lost 6 bases, and 15 bases lay in between. Germline V lookup: CDR1 SEHNR, CDR2 FQNEAQ (reference sequence). The CDR3 has 15 amino acids. This CDR3 reads CASSLDNPWGAEAFF. The CDR3 coding sequence is TGTGCCAGCAGCTTAGACAACCCCTGGGGGGCTGAAGCTTTCTTT.

This clonotype showed up many times. The V and J genes are TRBV3-1 and TRBJ1-4; D uncertain. Trimming removed 4 bases from V and 8 bases from J, with 11 bases in between. Germline V lookup: CDR1 LGHDT, CDR2 YNNKEL (reference sequence). The CDR3 spans 13 residues. CDR3 region: CASSPLGAEKLFF. The DNA for the CDR3 is TGTGCCAGCAGCCCTTTGGGAGCCGAAAAACTGTTTTTT.